The 27 T cell receptor beta chains below come from one sample, sequenced in a study of blood T cells in healthy people across ages. Then a second PCR, running about 6 to 11 cycles, was carried out with a sample-barcoded 5' primer and a J-beta primer mix. TCRdb redid the calling of the 5' RACE reads with MiXCR, one entry per CDR3 protein. The data contain 790,000 or so distinct CDR3 sequences, 46% of them singletons. The sample taken for sequencing was blood. These receptors came from a man at least 80 years old in good health.

V gene TRBV18 combines with J gene TRBJ1-2; tentatively, D is TRBD1 (6 bases). CDR3 length: 15 amino acids. Germline CDR1 and CDR2: KGHSH and LQKENI. Trimming pared 3 bases from V and 0 bases from J, leaving 11 bases between. The CDR3 bases are TGTGCCAGCTCACCCGACAGGACCTCTAACTATGGCTACACCTTC. Translation gives CASSPDRTSNYGYTF. The full variable domain, completed using reference TRBV18 and TRBJ1-2, is NAGVMQNPRHLVRRRGQEARLRCSPMKGHSHVYWYRQLPEEGLKFMVYLQKENIIDESGMPKERFSAEFPKEGPSILRIQQVVRGDSAAYFCASSPDRTSNYGYTFGSGTRLTVV.

The chain uses TRBV6-2 or TRBV6-3 and TRBJ2-1; TRBD1 is a possible D gene (5 bases). The CDR3 is 13 amino acids. V was pared by 6 bases and J by 6 bases, with 12 bases between. CDR1 and CDR2 from the germline V gene are MNHEY and SVGEGT. In DNA form, the CDR3 reads TGTGCCAGCAGCCCACTAAGGGGCAATGAGCAGTTCTTC. Encoded protein: CASSPLRGNEQFF.

V is TRBV20-1 and J is TRBJ2-5, with 8 nucleotides matching TRBD1. This CDR3 region has 15 residues. J gave up 1 base and V 3 bases, and 7 bases lay outside the gene matches. Germline CDR1 reads DFQATT; CDR2 reads SNEGSKA (reference sequence). The CDR3 loop reads CSASQQGGLQETQYF. The CDR3 nucleotides read TGCAGTGCTAGCCAACAGGGGGGACTCCAAGAGACCCAGTACTTC.

On this clonotype: A read error may produce the germline difference seen at one junction end. The J gene is TRBJ2-1, the V gene TRBV7-2; D might be TRBD2 (6 bases). The germline CDR1 and CDR2 sequences are SGHTA and FQGNSA. The CDR3 consists of 13 residues. The CDR3: CACSLVRENEQFF. In DNA, the CDR3 is TGTGCCTGCAGCTTAGTCCGGGAGAATGAGCAGTTCTTC.

In DNA, the CDR3 is TGTGCCAGCAGCCAAGAAGGACGTGTTGGACAGGGCTATATTGAGCAGTTCTTC. As protein: CASSQEGRVGQGYIEQFF. The rearrangement uses TRBV3-1 and TRBJ2-1; 8 nucleotides agree with TRBD1. The length of the CDR3 is 18 residues. Losses at the gene ends were 0 bases for V and 9 bases for J; bases not matched to a gene: 16. The germline CDR1 and CDR2 sequences are LGHDT and YNNKEL (reference sequence).

V is TRBV4-3 and J is TRBJ2-2; 10 nucleotides match TRBD2. Trimming cost V 1 base and J 1 base; bases outside gene matches: 9. This CDR3 comprises 19 residues. Germline V lookup: CDR1 LGHNA, CDR2 YSLEER. For the CDR3, the DNA is TGCGCCAGCAGCCAAGCGGTCTATAGCGGGAGGCAGAACACCGGGGAGCTGTTTTTT. Amino acid sequence: CASSQAVYSGRQNTGELFF.

The chain uses TRBV3-1 and TRBJ2-5; D may be TRBD1 (6 bases). The V gene lost 4 bases and the J gene lost 5 bases, with 20 bases spanning the gap. The CDR3 is 16 residues long. Looked up from germline, CDR1 is LGHDT and CDR2 is YNNKEL (reference sequence). Here the CDR3 reads CASSPRLGQTTETQYF. Written as DNA, the CDR3 is TGTGCCAGCAGCCCGAGACTTGGACAGACAACGGAGACCCAGTACTTC.

This chain connects TRBV7-9 to TRBJ1-1; D unresolved. The CDR3 covers 11 residues. Germline assignment: CDR1 SEHNR and CDR2 FQNEAQ (reference sequence). Trimming pared 11 bases from V and 5 bases from J, leaving 12 bases between. This CDR3 is CAAAWETEAFF. Here the CDR3 DNA reads TGTGCCGCCGCTTGGGAAACTGAAGCTTTCTTT.

J is TRBJ1-4 and V is TRBV5-6; the D is unclear. Per the germline V gene, CDR1 is SGHDT and CDR2 is YYEEEE. V shed 1 base and J shed 8 bases, with 9 bases lying between them. The CDR3 totals 13 residues. CDR3 amino acids: CASSLILEEKLFF. Here the CDR3 DNA reads TGTGCCAGCAGCTTGATTCTGGAGGAAAAACTGTTTTTT.

This clonotype has more than one count but fewer than ten. V usage is TRBV7-9 and J usage is TRBJ1-2; TRBD1 matches 12 bases. The germline CDR1 and CDR2 sequences are SEHNR and FQNEAQ (reference sequence). There are 16 residues in the CDR3. Trimming took 3 bases from V and 8 from J; bases not matched to a gene: 10. DNA for the CDR3: TGTGCCAGCAGCTTCCAAACCGGGACAGGGGGCATAGGCTACACCTTC. Translating it yields CASSFQTGTGGIGYTF. Full variable domain (remainder filled in from reference TRBV7-9 and TRBJ1-2): DTGVSQNPRHKITKRGQNVTFRCDPISEHNRLYWYRQTLGQGPEFLTYFQNEAQLEKSRLLSDRFSAERPKGSFSTLEIQRTEQGDSAMYLCASSFQTGTGGIGYTFGSGTRLTVV.

The V gene is TRBV12-3 or TRBV12-4, the J gene TRBJ2-5, with 12 nucleotides matching TRBD2. J was trimmed by 11 bases and V by 8 bases; bases with no gene match: 15. This CDR3 region has 15 residues. CDR3 sequence reads: CASGPLAGGPSEQYF. DNA for the CDR3: TGTGCCAGCGGCCCCCTAGCGGGAGGGCCGAGTGAGCAGTACTTC.

The CDR3 spells CASSPAGEYYGYTF. The CDR3 bases are TGCGCCAGCAGCCCAGCCGGGGAGTACTATGGCTACACCTTC. V and J are TRBV4-3 and TRBJ1-2; D gene uncertain. The CDR3 length is 14 residues. Germline CDR1 reads LGHNA; CDR2 reads YSLEER. V was shortened by 4 bases and J by 3 bases, with 12 bases between the two germline ends.

The chain combines TRBV5-1 with TRBJ2-5; D is possibly TRBD2 (6 bases). Germline CDR1 and CDR2: SGHRS and YFSETQ. The CDR3 is 13 residues long. V lost 2 bases and J 4 bases, leaving 9 bases between the germline ends. This CDR3 is CASSFAGTETQYF. The CDR3 DNA reads as TGCGCCAGCAGCTTTGCGGGAACAGAGACCCAGTACTTC. The variable domain in full, completed from reference TRBV5-1 and TRBJ2-5, reads KAGVTQTPRYLIKTRGQQVTLSCSPISGHRSVSWYQQTPGQGLQFLFEYFSETQRNKGNFPGRFSGRQFSNSRSEMNVSTLELGDSALYLCASSFAGTETQYFGPGTRLLVL.

The V and J genes are TRBV11-2 and TRBJ2-1, with D possibly called TRBD1 or TRBD2 (5 bases each). Germline V gene data show CDR1 as SGHAT and CDR2 as FQNNGV. Trimming shortened V by 3 bases and J by 6 bases, and 18 bases separated the two germline ends. The CDR3 is 16 amino acids. The CDR3 region has the DNA TGTGCCAGCAGCTTGATCGGGACGAGCCCTGGCAATGAGCAGTTCTTC. This codes for CASSLIGTSPGNEQFF.

The sample holds many counts of this clonotype. The genes are TRBV13 and TRBJ2-7; 9 bases align to TRBD1. Germline values: CDR1 PRHDT, CDR2 FYEKMQ (reference sequence). This CDR3 has 13 residues. The V segment lost 2 bases and the J segment 9 bases; nucleotides outside the gene matches: 5. The CDR3 protein is CASSLQDRGSQYF. Written as DNA, the CDR3 is TGTGCCAGCAGCTTACAGGACAGGGGCTCGCAGTACTTC.

The rearrangement uses TRBV7-2 and TRBJ2-5, with 10 bases fitting TRBD2. Germline V gene lookup returns CDR1 SGHTA and CDR2 FQGNSA. J lost 9 bases, V lost 4 bases, and 5 bases had no gene match. This CDR3 has 13 residues. The CDR3, as DNA: TGTGCCAGCAGCTCCTTAGCGGGAGGAGCCCAGTACTTC. Translated, it gives CASSSLAGGAQYF.

The chain recombines TRBV11-3 with TRBJ2-1; TRBD1 is a possible D gene (6 bases). The germline gives CDR1 SGHNT, CDR2 YENEEA. The CDR3 contains 15 residues. Trimming stripped 4 bases from V and 2 bases from J, with 12 bases between. This CDR3 reads CASSSPQGTYNEQFF. The CDR3 DNA reads TGTGCCAGCAGCTCCCCACAGGGTACCTACAATGAGCAGTTCTTC.

The chain is built from TRBV29-1 and TRBJ2-1; D assignment may be TRBD1 or TRBD2 (6 bases each). The germline CDR1 and CDR2 sequences are SQVTM and ANQGSEA. The ends were cut back, 6 bases at V and 8 bases at J, with 11 bases in the middle. This CDR3 contains 11 residues. The CDR3 sequence is CSVERGHEQFF. CDR3 DNA sequence: TGCAGCGTGGAACGGGGGCATGAGCAGTTCTTC.

This clonotype was observed at least ten times. The gene calls are TRBV20-1 and TRBJ2-1, with 7 positions matching TRBD2. The CDR3 has 15 residues. V was clipped by 6 bases and J by 2 bases; unmatched bases: 10. Germline values: CDR1 DFQATT, CDR2 SNEGSKA (reference sequence). CDR3 protein: CSAPDRSGTYNEQFF. CDR3 nucleotide sequence: TGCAGTGCGCCGGACCGAAGCGGGACCTACAATGAGCAGTTCTTC.

V usage is TRBV5-1 and J usage is TRBJ1-5, with a weak D call TRBD1 (6 bases). This CDR3 is built from 14 residues. Germline CDR1 and CDR2: SGHRS and YFSETQ. The V end lost 0 bases, the J end lost 7 bases, and 11 bases lay between the germline ends. The CDR3 sequence is CASSLEGGRQPQHF. The CDR3 DNA sequence: TGCGCCAGCAGCTTGGAGGGGGGTAGGCAGCCCCAGCATTTT. Variable domain in full (rest from reference TRBV5-1 and TRBJ1-5): KAGVTQTPRYLIKTRGQQVTLSCSPISGHRSVSWYQQTPGQGLQFLFEYFSETQRNKGNFPGRFSGRQFSNSRSEMNVSTLELGDSALYLCASSLEGGRQPQHFGDGTRLSIL.

In regard to this clonotype: Relative to the germline gene, one junction end is altered; a read error may explain this. CDR3 protein: CASSTTGGAYGQYF. The CDR3 nucleotides are TGTGCCAGCAGTACTACGGGAGGTGCCTACGGGCAGTACTTC. The chain has TRBV7-9 and TRBJ2-7, with TRBD2 identical over 7 bases. CDR1 and CDR2 (germline): SEHNR, FQNEAQ (reference sequence). This CDR3 has 14 residues.

The chain links TRBV21-1 to TRBJ2-4; TRBD1 is the table's D call, not checked against the DNA. TRBV21-1 is designated a pseudogene. The CDR3 extends over 17 amino acids. The CDR3 bases are TGTGCCAGCAGCAAAAATTCCCCCCTATGGGCCAAAAACATTCAGTACTTC. Its protein product is CASSKNSPLWAKNIQYF.

The chain recombines TRBV6-5 with TRBJ2-1, with 7 bases aligning to TRBD2. There are 17 residues in the CDR3. Germline CDR1 is MNHEY and CDR2 is SVGAGI. J gave up 1 base and V 0 bases, and 6 bases lay outside the gene matches. The CDR3, as DNA: TGTGCCAGCAGTTACTCGACGGGCGGGAGTTCCTACAATGAGCAGTTCTTC. It is translated as CASSYSTGGSSYNEQFF.

The rearrangement joins TRBV5-1 to TRBJ2-7; the match to TRBD2 covers 9 bases. Germline V lookup: CDR1 SGHRS, CDR2 YFSETQ. CDR3 length: 17 amino acids. Trimming at V came to 4 bases and at J to 4 bases, leaving 15 bases not matched to a gene. The CDR3 reads CASSPGLAGVAGYEQYF. The CDR3 coding sequence is TGCGCCAGCAGCCCTGGATTAGCGGGAGTCGCGGGTTACGAGCAGTACTTC.

This chain links TRBV4-3 with TRBJ2-5; TRBD1 matches at 9 bases. V dropped 3 bases and J dropped 4; count of bases not matched to a gene: 9. The CDR3 runs to 16 residues. CDR1 LGHNA and CDR2 YSLEER come from the germline V gene. Here the CDR3 DNA reads TGCGCCAGCAGCCATCTGACAGGGGGGTTTACAGAGACCCAGTACTTC. Its translation: CASSHLTGGFTETQYF.

The chain couples TRBV11-3 to TRBJ1-1, with D possibly being TRBD1 (6 bases). The CDR3 covers 15 residues. Trimming took off 5 bases at V and 1 base at J, with 14 bases between the two ends. The germline gives CDR1 SGHNT, CDR2 YENEEA. CDR3 sequence: CASSNHGRGNTEAFF. For the CDR3, the DNA is TGTGCCAGCAGCAACCATGGCAGGGGGAACACTGAAGCTTTCTTT.

The J gene is TRBJ1-2, the V gene TRBV28, with D possibly being TRBD1 (5 bases). Germline V gene sequence: CDR1 MDHEN, CDR2 SYDVKM. The CDR3 spans 15 residues. Trimming left V 2 bases short and J 0 bases short, with 10 bases between. CDR3 sequence reads: CASSLPGQANYGYTF. In nucleotides, the CDR3 is TGTGCCAGCAGTTTACCGGGGCAGGCTAACTATGGCTACACCTTC.